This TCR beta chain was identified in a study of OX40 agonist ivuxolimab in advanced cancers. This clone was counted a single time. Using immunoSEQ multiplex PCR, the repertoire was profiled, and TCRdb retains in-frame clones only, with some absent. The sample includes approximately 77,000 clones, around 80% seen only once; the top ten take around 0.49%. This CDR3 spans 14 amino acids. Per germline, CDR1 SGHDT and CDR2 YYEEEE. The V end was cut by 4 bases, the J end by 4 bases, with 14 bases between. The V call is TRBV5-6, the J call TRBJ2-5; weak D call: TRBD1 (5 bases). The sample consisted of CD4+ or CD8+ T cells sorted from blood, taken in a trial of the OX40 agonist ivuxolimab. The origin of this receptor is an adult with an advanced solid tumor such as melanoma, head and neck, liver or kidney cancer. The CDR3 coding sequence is TGTGCCAGCAGCGTGGGCAGGGTAGGAGAGACCCAGTACTTC. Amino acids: CASSVGRVGETQYF.